The clone carrying this T cell receptor (beta chain) was seen only a few times. This specimen comes from a study of T-cell reconstitution after alpha-beta-depleted transplantation in children. The CDR3 contains 14 residues. Deletions cut 6 bases from V and 0 bases from J, with 11 bases between. Germline-derived CDR1 and CDR2 are SGHRS and YFSETQ. TCRbeta library preparation incorporated unique molecular identifiers. TCRdb reprocessed the PCR reads via MiXCR and lists one record per CDR3 protein. Of just under 150,000 distinct CDR3 sequences listed, 8.8% are singletons. This chain joins TRBV5-1 and TRBJ2-3; D is perhaps TRBD2 (5 bases). This clonotype originated in a female patient aged 2 to 10 who had a stem cell transplant for congenital amegakaryocytic thrombocytopenia, so the T cells may come from the graft donor. This material consisted of PBMCs, mostly from graft donor cells, taken 180 days after TCRalphabeta/CD19-depleted stem cell transplant. CDR3 sequence: CASNPRASTDTQYF. CDR3 sequence (DNA): TGCGCCAGCAATCCGCGGGCGAGCACAGATACGCAGTATTTT.